The 14 T cell receptor beta chains reported below all come from one sample, sequenced in a study of patients and donors after allogeneic stem cell transplantation. TCRdb redid the calling of the RT-PCR reads with MiXCR, one entry per CDR3 protein. The sample holds 190,000 or so distinct CDR3 sequences; 41% are singletons and the top ten take 33%. The specimen sequenced was blood, either unsorted or a sorted T cell fraction (not recorded which). These receptor sequences come from a human donor who was either an allogeneic HSCT recipient or a stem cell or donor lymphocyte infusion donor (not recorded which). It is not recorded whose cells these are; they may come from a transplant donor.

This clonotype turned up a few times. The V call is TRBV4-3, the J call TRBJ2-1, with D uncertain. V was trimmed by 3 bases and J by 10 bases, leaving 16 bases between them. The germline CDR1 and CDR2 sequences are LGHNA and YSLEER. The CDR3 is 14 amino acids. As DNA, the CDR3 is TGCGCCAGCAGCCATTATACTTTTGCGGACGAGCAGTTCTTC. This gives the protein CASSHYTFADEQFF.

This clonotype appeared a few times. The chain recombines TRBV29-1 with TRBJ2-2; TRBD2 might be the D (5 bases). Looked up from germline, CDR1 is SQVTM and CDR2 is ANQGSEA. V shed 2 bases and J shed 3 bases, with 10 bases lying between them. This CDR3 contains 14 residues. DNA for the CDR3: TGCAGCGTTGAACGGGGAAGGGACACCGGGGAGCTGTTTTTT. As protein: CSVERGRDTGELFF.

The chain employs TRBV28 and TRBJ2-2; 11 nucleotides align to TRBD1. CDR1 and CDR2 (germline): MDHEN, SYDVKM. V shed 8 bases, J shed 4 bases, and the junction held 9 bases outside the gene matches. CDR3 length: 16 residues. This CDR3 is CASFHGGTGGTGELFF. In DNA form, the CDR3 reads TGTGCCAGCTTCCACGGCGGGACAGGGGGCACCGGGGAGCTGTTTTTT.

V usage is TRBV6-2 or TRBV6-3 and J usage is TRBJ2-5; D perhaps matches TRBD2 (5 bases). The CDR3 runs to 15 residues. Germline CDR1 reads MNHEY; CDR2 reads SVGEGT. V was pared by 6 bases and J by 0 bases, with 14 bases between. The CDR3 reads CASRKDGKYQETQYF. The CDR3 DNA reads as TGTGCCAGCAGAAAGGACGGGAAGTACCAAGAGACCCAGTACTTC.

This chain uses TRBV19 with TRBJ1-1; a possible D gene is TRBD1 (5 bases). With 5 bases removed from V and 0 bases from J, the gap between germline ends came to 13 bases. The CDR3 extends over 15 amino acids. Looked up from germline, CDR1 is LNHDA and CDR2 is SQIVND (reference sequence). CDR3 sequence: CASSVPRQLNTEAFF. CDR3 DNA: TGTGCCAGTAGTGTCCCCCGACAGTTGAACACTGAAGCTTTCTTT.

This clonotype was observed a handful of times. The chain uses TRBV12-3 or TRBV12-4 and TRBJ1-4, with TRBD1 as a possible D gene (5 bases). This CDR3 contains 15 residues. Trimming left V 4 bases short and J 3 bases short, with 12 bases between. In DNA form, the CDR3 reads TGTGCCAGCAGTTCGGGGGGGAGGGCTAATGAAAAACTGTTTTTT. This encodes CASSSGGRANEKLFF.

The rearrangement uses TRBV29-1 and TRBJ2-2; D possibly corresponds to TRBD2 (6 bases). The CDR3 consists of 14 residues. Germline V CDR1 and CDR2: SQVTM, ANQGSEA. V was clipped by 3 bases and J by 2 bases, with 10 bases between them. Here the CDR3 DNA reads TGCAGCGTTGAGGGCGGGATTAACACCGGGGAGCTGTTTTTT. This codes for CSVEGGINTGELFF.

This rearrangement joins TRBV27 to TRBJ2-7; D could derive from TRBD1 or TRBD2 (6 bases each). This CDR3 region has 14 residues. The germline V gene has CDR1 MNHEY and CDR2 SMNVEV (reference sequence). V lost 8 bases and J 3 bases, leaving 17 bases between the germline ends. The CDR3 here is CASSRARGGYEQYF. In DNA form, the CDR3 reads TGTGCCAGCTCCCGGGCCAGGGGAGGCTACGAGCAGTACTTC.

This clonotype showed up just a few times. J is TRBJ2-5 and V is TRBV9; D possibly uses TRBD1 or TRBD2 (5 bases each). The ends were cut back, 4 bases at V and 1 base at J, with 17 bases in the middle. The CDR3 runs 16 residues. The V gene's germline CDR1 is SGDLS and CDR2 YYNGEE. The CDR3 DNA reads TGTGCCAGCAGCCCACATCTCTTCGGGGCCCAAGAGACCCAGTACTTC. Its protein is CASSPHLFGAQETQYF.

This clonotype was recorded a few times. The V gene is TRBV5-6, the J gene TRBJ2-7; no clear D. The CDR3 loop spans 16 amino acids. Germline V CDR1 and CDR2: SGHDT, YYEEEE. V was trimmed by 6 bases and J by 5 bases, leaving 24 bases between them. CDR3 DNA: TGTGCCAGCATCTCCACTGTAATAGGAGTTCGGGACGAGCAGTACTTC. It specifies CASISTVIGVRDEQYF.

This clonotype was found a few times. The genes are TRBV7-2 and TRBJ1-1; TRBD1 aligns across 8 bases. The CDR3 spans 14 residues. V dropped 2 bases and J dropped 3; count of bases not matched to a gene: 2. Per germline, CDR1 SGHTA and CDR2 FQGNSA. CDR3 amino acids: CASSLMTGDTEAFF. DNA for the CDR3: TGTGCCAGCAGCTTAATGACAGGGGACACTGAAGCTTTCTTT.

The chain is built from TRBV12-3 or TRBV12-4 and TRBJ2-2; the D is unclear. This CDR3 region has 13 residues. V was trimmed by 1 base and J by 6 bases, leaving 6 bases between them. This CDR3 reads CASSLEVPGELFF. DNA for the CDR3: TGTGCCAGCAGTTTAGAGGTTCCCGGGGAGCTGTTTTTT.

This clonotype was picked up a small number of times. V is TRBV3-1 and J is TRBJ2-2; tentative D call: TRBD2 (6 bases). The CDR3 is 17 residues long. Per germline, CDR1 LGHDT and CDR2 YNNKEL (reference sequence). The germline V and J ends were trimmed by 0 bases and 0 bases, with 11 bases remaining between them. CDR3 sequence reads: CASSQDSSGTNTGELFF. CDR3 DNA: TGTGCCAGCAGCCAAGACAGTAGCGGAACGAACACCGGGGAGCTGTTTTTT.

This clonotype was observed a handful of times. The V and J genes are TRBV28 and TRBJ1-1; D gene ambiguous. Trimming cost V 5 bases and J 0 bases, with 13 bases left between them. CDR1 and CDR2 (germline): MDHEN, SYDVKM. The CDR3 extends over 15 amino acids. The CDR3, as DNA: TGTGCCAGCAGTCCTACTCGTGCACTGAACACTGAAGCTTTCTTT. Residues: CASSPTRALNTEAFF.